The 21 T cell receptor beta chains presented below share a single source sample, sequenced in a study of cytomegalovirus exposure and HLA in healthy donors. PCR employed 60 Vbeta and 13 Jbeta primers. Data came from immunoSEQ multiplex PCR; TCRdb stores just in-frame clones and leaves some out. The profile shows around 190,000 clones, about 80% of them singletons. Material: PBMCs. The receptors come from a young woman in good health and CMV-seropositive.

Points on this clone: The conserved closing phenylalanine or tryptophan is absent in this CDR3, likely reflecting a read error. The gene calls are TRBV12-5 and TRBJ2-7, with D tentatively TRBD1 (5 bases). The germline gives CDR1 LGHNT, CDR2 FRNRAP. V lost 6 bases and J lost 4, with 13 bases in between. CDR3 length equals 13 residues. The CDR3: CASGLPDKYEQYL. The CDR3 region has the DNA TGTGCTAGTGGCCTGCCGGACAAATACGAGCAGTACCTC.

This clone appeared a single time. This chain links TRBV25-1 with TRBJ2-6, with TRBD1 matching over 9 bases. Germline loops: CDR1 MGHDK, CDR2 SYGVNS. This CDR3 is built from 18 residues. J was trimmed by 4 bases and V by 4 bases; bases with no gene match: 11. CDR3 sequence: CASSADRGGAQGANVLTF. The CDR3 DNA reads TGTGCCAGCAGTGCGGACAGGGGAGGTGCTCAAGGGGCCAACGTCCTGACTTTC.

The chain carries TRBV18 and TRBJ2-7; no reliable D call. The V end lost 1 base, the J end lost 6 bases, and 13 bases lay between the germline ends. Germline values: CDR1 KGHSH, CDR2 LQKENI. The CDR3 covers 14 residues. CDR3 DNA sequence: TGTGCCAGCTCACCACTACACATACCTTTCGAGCAGTACTTC. Its protein product is CASSPLHIPFEQYF. The variable domain in full, completed from reference TRBV18 and TRBJ2-7, reads NAGVMQNPRHLVRRRGQEARLRCSPMKGHSHVYWYRQLPEEGLKFMVYLQKENIIDESGMPKERFSAEFPKEGPSILRIQQVVRGDSAAYFCASSPLHIPFEQYFGPGTRLTVT.

V usage is TRBV7-3 and J usage is TRBJ2-7; 7 bases align to TRBD2. CDR1 SGHTA and CDR2 FQGTGA come from the germline V gene. The CDR3 sequence is 15 residues long. The ends lost 1 base at V and 0 bases at J; junction bases unmatched: 3. CDR3 region: CASSLSAGVSYEQYF. The CDR3 nucleotides are TGTGCCAGCAGCTTAAGTGCGGGAGTCTCCTACGAGCAGTACTTC.

The chain uses TRBV14 and TRBJ1-4, with D perhaps TRBD1 (6 bases). V lost 4 bases and J lost 5, with 11 bases in between. CDR1 is SGHDN and CDR2 is FVKESK in the germline V gene. This CDR3 is 14 amino acids long. CDR3 nucleotides: TGTGCCAGCAGCCTTCGGACAGACAATGAAAAACTGTTTTTT. It is translated as CASSLRTDNEKLFF.

Turning to this clone: This CDR3 is also generated by other DNA sequences in the sample. The rearrangement uses TRBV27 and TRBJ2-7; 7 bases agree with TRBD1. The CDR3 is 14 residues long. Per the germline V gene, CDR1 is MNHEY and CDR2 is SMNVEV (reference sequence). J was trimmed by 0 bases and V by 4 bases; bases with no gene match: 3. CDR3 region: CASSSRTGSYEQYF. CDR3 DNA: TGTGCCAGCAGTTCCCGGACAGGCTCCTACGAGCAGTACTTC.

J is TRBJ2-1 and V is TRBV9, with D perhaps matching TRBD2 (6 bases). Germline assignment: CDR1 SGDLS and CDR2 YYNGEE. The CDR3 is made up of 15 amino acids. V was cut by 4 bases and J by 3 bases, with 14 bases left in between. The CDR3 bases are TGTGCCAGCAGCCCCGACCAGGGAGGCTACAATGAGCAGTTCTTC. Protein sequence: CASSPDQGGYNEQFF.

This chain joins TRBV4-1 and TRBJ2-1; D remains unclear. Trimming cost V 3 bases and J 4 bases, with 16 bases left between them. Per the germline V gene, CDR1 is MGHRA and CDR2 is YSYEKL. CDR3 length: 16 amino acids. CDR3 loop: CASSQVDIITYNEQFF. CDR3 DNA sequence: TGCGCCAGCAGCCAGGTTGACATAATCACTTACAATGAGCAGTTCTTC.

Details on this clone: At one of its ends the junction is not consistent with the germline gene, which may arise from a read error. The identical CDR3 is also encoded by other nucleotide sequences in the sample. J is TRBJ1-1 and V is TRBV6-5, with a tentative D call TRBD1 (5 bases). From germline, CDR1 is MNHEY and CDR2 SVGAGI. This CDR3 region has 14 residues. In DNA, the CDR3 is TGTGCCAGCAGTTACCGGGGGGGAAACACTGAAGCCTTCTTT. Translated, it gives CASSYRGGNTEAFF.

V and J are TRBV27 and TRBJ1-1, with D hard to call. CDR1 and CDR2 (germline): MNHEY, SMNVEV (reference sequence). V lost 6 bases to trimming and J lost 0 bases, with 8 bases between them. This CDR3 comprises 13 residues. CDR3 nucleotide sequence: TGTGCCAGCAGACGACTACTGAACACTGAAGCTTTCTTT. This sequence encodes CASRRLLNTEAFF.

The rearrangement uses TRBV19 and TRBJ2-2, with 10 bases fitting TRBD2. Trimming took 5 bases from V and 0 from J; bases not matched to a gene: 9. The CDR3 is 18 residues long. The germline V gene encodes CDR1 LNHDA and CDR2 SQIVND (reference sequence). CDR3 residues: CASSWALAGAANTGELFF. The CDR3 DNA reads as TGTGCCAGTAGTTGGGCGCTAGCGGGAGCCGCGAACACCGGGGAGCTGTTTTTT.

This clone was seen just once. V and J are TRBV7-6 and TRBJ2-1; 7 positions agree with TRBD2. Germline V lookup: CDR1 SGHVS, CDR2 FNYEAQ. The CDR3 is 16 amino acids. V shed 1 base, J shed 0 bases, and the junction held 3 bases outside the gene matches. The chain's CDR3 is CASSLGAGSSYNEQFF. The CDR3 DNA reads as TGTGCCAGCAGCTTAGGAGCGGGATCCTCCTACAATGAGCAGTTCTTC.

The gene calls are TRBV21-1 and TRBJ2-7; no check of the table's D call, TRBD2, against the DNA was made. TRBV21-1 is designated a pseudogene. CDR3 length: 13 residues. The CDR3 sequence: CASSFRATIGQYF. For the CDR3, the DNA is TGTGCCAGCAGCTTCCGGGCGACTATCGGGCAGTACTTC.

The chain links TRBV5-4 to TRBJ1-1, with TRBD1 as a possible D gene (5 bases). This CDR3 spans 15 amino acids. Germline V gene sequence: CDR1 SGHNT, CDR2 YYREEE (reference sequence). Trimming pared 1 base from V and 2 bases from J, leaving 12 bases between. CDR3: CASSLLRGGNTEAFF. As DNA, the CDR3 is TGTGCCAGCAGCTTGCTTAGGGGAGGCAACACTGAAGCTTTCTTT. Together with reference TRBV5-4 and TRBJ1-1, the CDR3 gives the full variable domain: ETGVTQSPTHLIKTRGQQVTLRCSSQSGHNTVSWYQQALGQGPQFIFQYYREEENGRGNFPPRFSGLQFPNYSSELNVNALELDDSALYLCASSLLRGGNTEAFFGQGTRLTVV.

The chain carries TRBV5-1 and TRBJ2-7; D is unresolved. Trimming cost V 5 bases and J 2 bases, with 14 bases left between them. The CDR3 consists of 14 residues. The germline V gene encodes CDR1 SGHRS and CDR2 YFSETQ. The chain's CDR3 is CASRSAVTTYEQYF. In DNA, the CDR3 is TGCGCCAGCAGATCGGCGGTGACCACCTACGAGCAGTACTTC.

This clone was seen only a few times. This chain links TRBV10-3 with TRBJ2-1; 9 nucleotides align to TRBD2. This CDR3 has 16 amino acids. Germline V gene sequence: CDR1 ENHRY, CDR2 SYGVKD. The V gene end was trimmed by 0 bases and the J gene end by 7 bases; junction bases not matched to a gene: 7. CDR3 in amino acids: CAISESWAGGRNEQFF. The CDR3 coding sequence is TGTGCCATCAGTGAGTCTTGGGCGGGAGGGCGGAATGAGCAGTTCTTC.

This chain links TRBV28 with TRBJ2-1, with a weak D call TRBD2 (6 bases). Germline assignment: CDR1 MDHEN and CDR2 SYDVKM. The V and J ends lost 3 bases and 13 bases respectively, with 19 bases between them. The CDR3 sequence is 14 residues long. The CDR3 DNA reads as TGTGCCAGCAGTTTTGCTCTTAAGGACGGGACTCAGTTCTTC. Protein product: CASSFALKDGTQFF.

Points on this clone: The germline gene is not matched at one end of the junction; a read error may be the cause. The CDR3 is CASSPDRTGVPTF. CDR3 bases: TGCGCCAGCAGCCCCGACAGGACAGGAGTCCCTACTTTC. The rearrangement links TRBV5-1 to TRBJ2-7, with TRBD1 identical over 7 bases. Germline loops: CDR1 SGHRS, CDR2 YFSETQ. The CDR3 has 13 residues.

V and J are TRBV2 and TRBJ1-2; 9 bases fit TRBD1. Germline-derived CDR1 and CDR2 are SNHLY and FYNNEI. J was trimmed by 0 bases and V by 6 bases; bases with no gene match: 17. The CDR3 covers 19 residues. The CDR3 DNA is TGTGCCAGCAGAACACCATCTACAGGGGGCTTGGTAGCTAACTATGGCTACACCTTC. Translated, it gives CASRTPSTGGLVANYGYTF.

The V call is TRBV2, the J call TRBJ2-3; the match to TRBD2 covers 9 bases. The CDR3 length is 17 residues. V gave up 5 bases and J gave up 1 base; unmatched junction bases: 10. In germline, CDR1 is SNHLY, CDR2 FYNNEI. CDR3 DNA sequence: TGTGCCAGCAGTCTGCACCTGGGACTAGCTGGCACAGATACGCAGTATTTT. The encoded protein is CASSLHLGLAGTDTQYF. Together with reference TRBV2 and TRBJ2-3, the CDR3 gives the full variable domain: EPEVTQTPSHQVTQMGQEVILRCVPISNHLYFYWYRQILGQKVEFLVSFYNNEISEKSEIFDDQFSVERPDGSNFTLKIRSTKLEDSAMYFCASSLHLGLAGTDTQYFGPGTRLTVL.

This clone was observed a single time. The chain is built from TRBV30 and TRBJ2-1; D might be TRBD2 (5 bases). CDR1 is GTSNPN, CDR2 SVGIG, per germline (reference sequence). The length of the CDR3 is 13 residues. The V end lost 0 bases, the J end lost 6 bases, and 9 bases lay between the germline ends. The CDR3 DNA follows: TGTGCCTGGAGTGTAACCCGGGGCAATGAGCAGTTCTTC. This encodes CAWSVTRGNEQFF.